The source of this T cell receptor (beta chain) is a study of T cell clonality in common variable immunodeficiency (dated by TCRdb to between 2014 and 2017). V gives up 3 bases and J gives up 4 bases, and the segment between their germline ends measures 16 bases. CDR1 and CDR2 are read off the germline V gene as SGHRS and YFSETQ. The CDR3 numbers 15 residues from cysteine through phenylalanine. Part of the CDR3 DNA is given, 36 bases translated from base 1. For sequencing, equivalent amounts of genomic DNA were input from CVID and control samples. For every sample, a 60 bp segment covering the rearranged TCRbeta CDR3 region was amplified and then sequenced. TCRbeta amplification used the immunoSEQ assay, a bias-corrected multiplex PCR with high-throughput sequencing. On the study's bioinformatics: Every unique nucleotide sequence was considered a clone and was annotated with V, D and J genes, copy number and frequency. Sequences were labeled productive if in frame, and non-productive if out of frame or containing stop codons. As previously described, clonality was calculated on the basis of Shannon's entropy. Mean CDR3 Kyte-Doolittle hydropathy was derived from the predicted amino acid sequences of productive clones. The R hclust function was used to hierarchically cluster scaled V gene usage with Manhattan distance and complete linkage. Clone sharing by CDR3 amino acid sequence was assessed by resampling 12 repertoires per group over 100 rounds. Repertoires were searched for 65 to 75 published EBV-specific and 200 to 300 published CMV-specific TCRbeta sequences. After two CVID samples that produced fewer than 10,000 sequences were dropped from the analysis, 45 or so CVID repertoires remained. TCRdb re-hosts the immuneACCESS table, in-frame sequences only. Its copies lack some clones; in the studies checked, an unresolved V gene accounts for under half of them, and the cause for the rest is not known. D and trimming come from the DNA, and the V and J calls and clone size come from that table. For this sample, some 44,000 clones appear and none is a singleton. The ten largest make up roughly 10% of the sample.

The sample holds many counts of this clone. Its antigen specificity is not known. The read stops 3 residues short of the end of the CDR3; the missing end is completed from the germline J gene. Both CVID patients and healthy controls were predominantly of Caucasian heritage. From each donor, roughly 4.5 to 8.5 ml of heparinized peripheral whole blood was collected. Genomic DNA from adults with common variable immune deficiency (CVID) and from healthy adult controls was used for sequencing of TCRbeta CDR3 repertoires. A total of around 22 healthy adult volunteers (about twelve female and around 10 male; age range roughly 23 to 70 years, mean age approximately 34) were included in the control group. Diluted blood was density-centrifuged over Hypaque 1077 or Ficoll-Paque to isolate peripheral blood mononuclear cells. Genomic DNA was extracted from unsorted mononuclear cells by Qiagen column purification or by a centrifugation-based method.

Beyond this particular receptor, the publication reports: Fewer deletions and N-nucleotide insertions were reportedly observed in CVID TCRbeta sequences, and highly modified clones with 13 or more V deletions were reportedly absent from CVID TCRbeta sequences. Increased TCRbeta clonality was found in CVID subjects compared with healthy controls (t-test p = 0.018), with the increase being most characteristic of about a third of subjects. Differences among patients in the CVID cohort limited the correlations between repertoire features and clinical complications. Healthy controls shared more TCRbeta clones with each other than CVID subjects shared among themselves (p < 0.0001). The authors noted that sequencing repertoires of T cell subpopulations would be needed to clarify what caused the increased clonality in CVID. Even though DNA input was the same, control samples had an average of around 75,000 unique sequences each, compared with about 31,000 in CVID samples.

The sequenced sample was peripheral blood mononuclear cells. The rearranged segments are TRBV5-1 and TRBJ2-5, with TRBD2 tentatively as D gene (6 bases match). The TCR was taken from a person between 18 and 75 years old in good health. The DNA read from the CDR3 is TGCGCCAGCAGCTCGACCCTGGGGGGAGGAGAGACC. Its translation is CASSSTLGGGET. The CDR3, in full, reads CASSSTLGGGETQYF.